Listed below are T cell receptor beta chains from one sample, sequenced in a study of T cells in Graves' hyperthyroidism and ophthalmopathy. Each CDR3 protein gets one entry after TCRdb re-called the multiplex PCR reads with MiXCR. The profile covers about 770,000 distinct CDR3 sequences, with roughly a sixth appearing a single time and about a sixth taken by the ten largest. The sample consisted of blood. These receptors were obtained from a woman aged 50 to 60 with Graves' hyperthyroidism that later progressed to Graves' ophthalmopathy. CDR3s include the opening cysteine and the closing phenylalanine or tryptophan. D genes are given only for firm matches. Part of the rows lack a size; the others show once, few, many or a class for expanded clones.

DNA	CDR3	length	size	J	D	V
TGCGCCAGCAGCCTCCCCGGTGGGGCGCGCGAAAAACTGTTTTTT	CASSLPGGAREKLFF	15	many	TRBJ1-4	NA	TRBV4-1
TGTGCCAGCTCACCAGGGAGACAGCCCCAGCATTTT	CASSPGRQPQHF	12	few	TRBJ1-5	NA	TRBV18
TGTGCCAGTAGTATGCCGGGCCTCTATAATTCACCCCTCCACTTT	CASSMPGLYNSPLHF	15	once	TRBJ1-6	NA	TRBV19
TGTGCCAGCAGCACTCGGGACAGGGCCGAAAAACTGTTTTTT	CASSTRDRAEKLFF	14	few	TRBJ1-4	TRBD1	TRBV7-9
TGTGCCAGCAGTCCTATCAGGGCCAGCTATGGCTACACCTTC	CASSPIRASYGYTF	14	NA	TRBJ1-2	NA	TRBV12-3/TRBV12-4
TGTGCCAGTAGTTTAGATGTCGGGGAGCTGTTTTTT	CASSLDVGELFF	12	few	TRBJ2-2	NA	TRBV19
TGTGCCAGCAGCTTACAGGGAAAGGGGCCAGATACGCAGTATTTT	CASSLQGKGPDTQYF	15	many	TRBJ2-3	NA	TRBV7-9
TGTGCCAGCAGTTTTTTAGCGACGTACCAAGAGACCCAGTACTTC	CASSFLATYQETQYF	15	many	TRBJ2-5	NA	TRBV12-3/TRBV12-4
TGCGCCAGCAGCCTTGTGGGCGGGCCGGGGGGAACTGAAGCTTTCTTT	CASSLVGGPGGTEAFF	16	many	TRBJ1-1	NA	TRBV5-1
TGTGCCAGCACCTTGACAGGGCTCTCCTACGAGCAGTACTTC	CASTLTGLSYEQYF	14	many	TRBJ2-7	TRBD1	TRBV12-3/TRBV12-4
TGTGCCAGCCGGCACGAGGGTGAGACCCAGTACTTC	CASRHEGETQYF	12	few	TRBJ2-5	NA	TRBV7-9
TGTGCCAGCAGAGAACGGGGGGTGACTAGCACAGATACGCAGTATTTT	CASRERGVTSTDTQYF	16	NA	TRBJ2-3	TRBD2	TRBV6-1
TGCAGTGCTACCCCCCACAATGAAAAACTGTTTTTT	CSATPHNEKLFF	12	many	TRBJ1-4	NA	TRBV20-1
TGTGCCAGCAGTGACCTGACAGGCACAGATACGCAGTATTTT	CASSDLTGTDTQYF	14	NA	TRBJ2-3	NA	TRBV25-1
TGTGCCAGCAGTTACGGGGGGGGAAATGAAAAACTGTTTTTT	CASSYGGGNEKLFF	14	NA	TRBJ1-4	NA	TRBV12-3/TRBV12-4
TGTGCCAGCAGCCAAGATTACAGGGCAACGTACGAGCAGTACTTC	CASSQDYRATYEQYF	15	few	TRBJ2-7	NA	TRBV3-1
TGTGCCAGCAGCTTAGTGGTCCAGGGCAATAGCAATCAGCCCCAGCATTTT	CASSLVVQGNSNQPQHF	17	few	TRBJ1-5	NA	TRBV7-2
TGCGCCAGCAGCTTGGGTGGGACACCCTACGAGCAGTACTTC	CASSLGGTPYEQYF	14	many	TRBJ2-7	NA	TRBV5-1
TGTGCCAGCAGCTCGCACGCGGGGAGGACATACACAGATACGCAGTATTTT	CASSSHAGRTYTDTQYF	17	few	TRBJ2-3	NA	TRBV5-6
TGTGCCAGCAGTTCCCGGACCCATGACAGGAGAAATCAGCCCCAGCATTTT	CASSSRTHDRRNQPQHF	17	once	TRBJ1-5	NA	TRBV12-3/TRBV12-4
TGTGCCACATACCCGGGACAGGGGATTAGCTATGGCTACACCTTC	CATYPGQGISYGYTF	15	many	TRBJ1-2	TRBD1	TRBV2
TGTGCCAGCAGTAGGGACAGGGGGAGCAATCAGCCCCAGCATTTT	CASSRDRGSNQPQHF	15	many	TRBJ1-5	TRBD1	TRBV6-1
TGTGCCAGCAGCTTAGGACGGGGCGAGGGCAATGAGCAGTTCTTC	CASSLGRGEGNEQFF	15	medium-sized	TRBJ2-1	NA	TRBV11-2
TGTGCCACCAGTGATTTACAGGGGAGCAATGAGCAGTTCTTC	CATSDLQGSNEQFF	14	many	TRBJ2-1	TRBD1	TRBV24-1
TGTGCCACCAGCAGAGACCCCCCTGGGATGACTGAAGCTTTCTTT	CATSRDPPGMTEAFF	15	few	TRBJ1-1	NA	TRBV15
TGTGCCAGCAGCCAACGACAGGCAGGTTTCACAGATACGCAGTATTTT	CASSQRQAGFTDTQYF	16	many	TRBJ2-3	NA	TRBV3-1
TGCAGTGCGCGAGGAGAGGGCAATTCACCCCTCCACTTT	CSARGEGNSPLHF	13	NA	TRBJ1-6	NA	TRBV20-1
TGTGCCAGCAGCGCCTTCCCGCGGGGACCCCAAGAGACCCAGTACTTC	CASSAFPRGPQETQYF	16	many	TRBJ2-5	NA	TRBV7-8
TGTGCCAGTAGTATGGTTCAGGGGACAAGCACAGATACGCAGTATTTT	CASSMVQGTSTDTQYF	16	NA	TRBJ2-3	NA	TRBV19
TGTGCCAGCAGTTACGCGGCAGGGGCCGCCTATGGCTACACCTTC	CASSYAAGAAYGYTF	15	few	TRBJ1-2	NA	TRBV6-5
TGCGCCGGTGGGGGGGGGAACACCGGGGAGCTGTTTTTT	CAGGGGNTGELFF	13	once	TRBJ2-2	TRBD2	TRBV10-2
TGTGCCAGCAGTGAAGCGCTTGGGGGACAAGCCACAGATACGCAGTATTTT	CASSEALGGQATDTQYF	17	few	TRBJ2-3	NA	TRBV2
TGTGCCAGCAGCGCCGGGGGGGCTGGCTATGGCTACACCTTC	CASSAGGAGYGYTF	14	NA	TRBJ1-2	NA	TRBV5-4